The T cell receptor (beta chain) under discussion was sequenced for a study of Graves' ophthalmopathy and Graves' hyperthyroidism. Study background: Peripheral blood sampling occurred at initial diagnosis, before any treatment.

Scientists amplified the TCR beta CDR3 regions from RNA transcripts. HTBI primers served in a first-round RT-PCR, which a second-round multiplex PCR followed. TCRdb ran MiXCR on the multiplex PCR reads and lists one entry per CDR3 protein. The table shows around 600,000 distinct CDR3 sequences, with about 38% occurring only once. With respect to this clonotype: Its antigen remains unidentified.

Study results and limitations: Most clonotypes expanded in thyroid above 0.001 frequency were present in blood too. From stable hyperthyroidism, ophthalmopathy was separated by a 13-signature model with about 88% sensitivity and less than 83% specificity.

Germline CDR1 is LNHNV and CDR2 is YYDKDF (reference sequence). The CDR3 consists of 13 residues. Trimming pared 3 bases from V and 5 bases from J, leaving 10 bases between. Researchers turned away patients with other autoimmune diseases, uncontrolled infections, pregnancy or lactation. Sequenced material: peripheral blood. This TCR came from an adult man with Graves' ophthalmopathy. The chain has TRBV15 and TRBJ1-1; D ambiguous. CDR3 coding DNA: TGTGCCACCAGCAGCGTGAGGGAGACTGAAGCTTTCTTT. It specifies CATSSVRETEAFF.